The clone carrying this T cell receptor (beta chain) was picked up a small number of times. V was shortened by 3 bases and J by 7 bases, with 12 bases between the two germline ends. The CDR3 contains 13 residues. Germline-derived CDR1 and CDR2 are LNHDA and SQIVND (reference sequence). Generated by immunoSEQ multiplex PCR, the TCRdb table keeps only in-frame clones and is missing some. The sample holds about 170,000 clones, roughly 90% seen once. As to time point: blood 4 weeks post-SBRT, at nephrectomy. Treatment meaning: 15 Gy SBRT to primary tumor, nephrectomy 4 weeks later. The patient's renal cell carcinoma had clear cell pathology. This specimen comes from a study of radiation and T cells in renal cell carcinoma.

The chain carries TRBV19 and TRBJ1-2; D gene ambiguous. Sequencing used blood, obtained from a patient whose treatment included radiotherapy and nephrectomy. The sequence came from a woman aged 50 to 60 with renal cell carcinoma. CDR3 residues: CASSMYEDPGYTF. CDR3 nucleotide sequence: TGTGCCAGTAGTATGTACGAGGATCCTGGCTACACCTTC.